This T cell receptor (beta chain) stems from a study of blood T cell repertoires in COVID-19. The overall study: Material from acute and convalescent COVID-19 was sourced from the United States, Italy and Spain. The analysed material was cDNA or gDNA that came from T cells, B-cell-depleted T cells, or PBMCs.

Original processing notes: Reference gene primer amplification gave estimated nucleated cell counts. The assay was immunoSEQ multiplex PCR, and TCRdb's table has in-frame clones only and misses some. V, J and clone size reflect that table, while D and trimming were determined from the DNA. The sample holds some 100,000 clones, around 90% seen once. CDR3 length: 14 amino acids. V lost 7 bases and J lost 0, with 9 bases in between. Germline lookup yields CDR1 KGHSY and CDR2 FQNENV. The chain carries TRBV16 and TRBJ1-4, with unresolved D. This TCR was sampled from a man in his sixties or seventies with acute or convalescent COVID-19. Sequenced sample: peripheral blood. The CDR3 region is CASTPEATNEKLFF. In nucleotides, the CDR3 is TGTGCCAGCACCCCAGAGGCAACTAATGAAAAACTGTTTTTT.